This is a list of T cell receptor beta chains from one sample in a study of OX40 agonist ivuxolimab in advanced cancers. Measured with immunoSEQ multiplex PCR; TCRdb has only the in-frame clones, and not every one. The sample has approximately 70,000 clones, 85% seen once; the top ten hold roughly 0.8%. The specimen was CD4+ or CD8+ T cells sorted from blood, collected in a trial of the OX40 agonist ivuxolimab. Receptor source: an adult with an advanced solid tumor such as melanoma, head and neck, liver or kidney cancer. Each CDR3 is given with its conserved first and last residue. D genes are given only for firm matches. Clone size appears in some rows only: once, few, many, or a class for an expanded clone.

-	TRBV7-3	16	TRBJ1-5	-	CASSPHTVWGNQPQHF	TGTGCCAGCAGCCCTCACACGGTTTGGGGCAATCAGCCCCAGCATTTT
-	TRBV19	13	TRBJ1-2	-	CATEDNSYYGYTF	TGTGCCACGGAGGACAACAGTTACTATGGCTACACCTTC
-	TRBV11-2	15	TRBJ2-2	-	CASSLAGERAGELFF	TGTGCCAGCAGCTTAGCAGGGGAAAGGGCCGGGGAGCTGTTTTTT
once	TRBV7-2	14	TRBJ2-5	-	CASSSLGGIGDQYF	TGTGCCAGCAGCTCCCTCGGGGGAATCGGGGACCAGTACTTC
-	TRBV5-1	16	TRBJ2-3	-	CASSLGVRAATDTQYF	TGCGCCAGCAGCTTGGGCGTCCGCGCTGCCACAGATACGCAGTATTTT
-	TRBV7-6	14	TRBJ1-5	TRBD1	CASSPGQPNQPQHF	TGTGCCAGCAGCCCGGGACAGCCCAATCAGCCCCAGCATTTT
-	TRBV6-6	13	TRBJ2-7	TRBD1	CASRKDRAYEQYF	TGTGCCAGCAGGAAGGACAGGGCCTACGAGCAGTACTTC
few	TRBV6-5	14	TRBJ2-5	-	CASRPTVYQETQYF	TGTGCCAGCAGGCCGACAGTATACCAAGAGACCCAGTACTTC
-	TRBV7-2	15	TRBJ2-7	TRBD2	CASSLWTGGSNEQYF	TGTGCCAGCAGCTTATGGACGGGCGGGAGCAACGAGCAGTACTTC
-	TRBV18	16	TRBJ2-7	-	CASSPFGTQSSYEQYF	TGTGCCAGCTCACCATTCGGGACCCAGAGCTCCTACGAGCAGTACTTC
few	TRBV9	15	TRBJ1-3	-	CASSARRGGGNTIYF	TGTGCCAGCAGCGCGAGGCGAGGGGGTGGAAACACCATATATTTT
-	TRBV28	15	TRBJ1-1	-	CASSSGGYENTEAFF	TGTGCCAGCAGTTCCGGTGGGTACGAGAACACTGAAGCTTTCTTT
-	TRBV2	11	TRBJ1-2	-	CASSEVAPYTF	TGTGCCAGCAGTGAGGTTGCCCCCTACACCTTC
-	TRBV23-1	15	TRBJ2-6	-	CASSLQGSGANVLTF	TGCGCCAGCAGTCTGCAGGGCTCAGGGGCCAACGTCCTGACTTTC